The table lists the clone carrying this T cell receptor (beta chain) with a few counts. As yet, its antigen is unknown. The data are from a study of response to subunit inactivated influenza vaccine. Whole-study findings and limits: Authors suggested seasonal influenza vaccinations each recruit few new T cells.

TCRdb reprocessed the RT-PCR reads with MiXCR, giving one entry per CDR3 protein. The sample includes fewer than 200,000 distinct CDR3 sequences, about 9.3% of them seen just once. The clonotype comes from a man aged 50 to 60 who received an inactivated influenza vaccine. This material consisted of non-naive T cells sorted from PBMCs, taken on the day of vaccination.

The CDR3 loop reads CATSRSRETGEKLFF. The DNA of the CDR3 is TGTGCCACCAGCAGATCCAGGGAGACGGGTGAAAAACTGTTTTTT. The rearrangement uses TRBV15 and TRBJ1-4; D perhaps matches TRBD1 (5 bases). CDR1 is LNHNV and CDR2 is YYDKDF in the germline V gene (reference sequence). The germline V and J ends were trimmed by 2 bases and 7 bases, with 14 bases remaining between them. This CDR3 is 15 amino acids long.